Each of the 3 T cell receptor beta chains below was sequenced from the same sample in a study of metastatic and nonmetastatic thyroid tumors. Patients had received no treatment of any kind before thyroid surgery. With MiXCR, TCRdb called clones anew from the PCR reads. The sample includes roughly 13,000 clones, less than 35% of them seen just once. The sequencing input was tumor tissue. Source of these receptors: a female donor with papillary thyroid cancer or a benign thyroid nodule (not recorded which). Some clones in this sample may be carry-over from other donors' samples.

The chain employs TRBV11-3 and TRBJ2-7; 9 bases agree with TRBD2. The trim removed 1 base at V and 3 bases at J, leaving 7 bases unmatched. Germline CDR1 SGHNT, CDR2 YENEEA. The CDR3 is 16 amino acids. The CDR3 here is CASSLVGGRVDYEQYF. In DNA, the CDR3 is TGTGCCAGCAGCTTAGTCGGCGGGAGGGTGGACTACGAGCAGTACTTC.

This clone was counted a few times. V and J are TRBV15 and TRBJ2-7; TRBD2 is a possible D gene (5 bases). V gave up 0 bases and J gave up 0 bases, with 9 bases separating them. This CDR3 region has 15 residues. Germline V gives CDR1 LNHNV, CDR2 YYDKDF (reference sequence). Here the CDR3 DNA reads TGTGCCACCAGCAGAGACCGGGGTGGCTCCTACGAGCAGTACTTC. Translated, it gives CATSRDRGGSYEQYF. Complete variable domain (other parts from reference TRBV15 and TRBJ2-7): DAMVIQNPRYQVTQFGKPVTLSCSQTLNHNVMYWYQQKSSQAPKLLFHYYDKDFNNEADTPDNFQSRRPNTSFCFLDIRSPGLGDTAMYLCATSRDRGGSYEQYFGPGTRLTVT.

This clone was counted many times. DNA for the CDR3: TGCAGTGCTGAGCGGGGACTAGCGGGAGGGTTGGAGACCCAGTACTTC. Protein sequence: CSAERGLAGGLETQYF. The rearrangement uses TRBV20-1 and TRBJ2-5, with 16 bases lining up with TRBD2. The CDR3 spans 16 residues. The germline CDR1 and CDR2 sequences are DFQATT and SNEGSKA (reference sequence). V trimming: 5 bases; J trimming: 5 bases; junction bases outside the gene matches: 8.